The entry below describes one TCR beta chain. Antigen specificity is unknown. This CDR3 has 15 amino acids. This specimen belongs to a study of cytomegalovirus exposure and HLA in healthy donors. In the study overall: The 120 validation repertoires and the 666 first-cohort repertoires shared a platform, a later analysis reported.

Generated by immunoSEQ multiplex PCR, the TCRdb table keeps only in-frame clones and is missing some. The sample consists of fewer than 200,000 clones, about 90% of them appearing once. Study-level results: 150 or so TCR beta chains were listed as cytomegalovirus-associated. Cytomegalovirus status, reportedly, was diagnosed with high specificity and sensitivity by the classifier. Within the 95 to 150 validation repertoires, first-cohort TCR clusters tended to co-occur, according to a later analysis.

The rearrangement links TRBV21-1 to TRBJ1-4; the table's D call of TRBD1 was not tested on the DNA. TRBV21-1 is annotated as a pseudogene. Material for sequencing was PBMCs. The TCR was taken from a man aged 18 to 35 in good health and CMV-seropositive. CDR3 coding DNA: TGTGCCAGCACCAAACCGGCAGGTCTTAATGAAAAACTGTTTTTT. Translation gives CASTKPAGLNEKLFF.